This T cell receptor beta chain comes out of a study of CD8+CD57+ T cells in acquired aplastic anemia. Study in general: DNA from sorted CD4+ and CD8+ cells averaged roughly 3.2 ug.

General study results and limits: Almost 30 sequences, all CD8+ CDR3, were shared between patients and controls.

Turning to this clonotype: Its target is unknown. One end of the junction varies from germline; a read error may be responsible.

Germline V gene data show CDR1 as SGHVS and CDR2 as FQNEAQ. The CDR3 is 17 amino acids. Genomic DNA, the template, was used for profiling of the TCR beta VDJ and CDR3. MiXCR was run by TCRdb on the reads, yielding one entry per CDR3 protein. This sample has about 420,000 distinct CDR3 sequences, with 65% to 80% found just once. The sequenced sample consisted of sorted CD4+, CD8+, or CD8+CD57+ T cells (not recorded which) from PBMCs. This clonotype was obtained from a human donor in good health, serving as a control. The rearrangement uses TRBV7-8 and TRBJ1-5; 7 nucleotides agree with TRBD1. In DNA, the CDR3 is TGTGCCACCAGTAGAGAACAGGGGCATAATACACATCACCCCCAGCATTTT. Translated, it gives CATSREQGHNTHHPQHF.